This passage covers 25 T cell receptor beta chains from one sample sequenced in a study of cytomegalovirus exposure and HLA in healthy donors. Primers included in the PCR were 60 Vbeta and 13 Jbeta primers. Here immunoSEQ multiplex PCR was the method, and the copy in TCRdb shows in-frame clones only, minus some. The specimen's table records 100,000 or so clones. Specimen: PBMCs. The receptor source for this set is a middle-aged man in good health and CMV-seronegative.

The chain combines TRBV5-6 with TRBJ2-7; 8 nucleotides match TRBD2. V shed 4 bases, J shed 0 bases, and the junction held 6 bases outside the gene matches. CDR1 is SGHDT and CDR2 is YYEEEE in the germline V gene. This CDR3 has 15 amino acids. CDR3 sequence: CASSPWREASYEQYF. The CDR3 DNA reads TGTGCCAGCAGCCCCTGGCGGGAGGCCTCCTACGAGCAGTACTTC.

The genes are TRBV29-1 and TRBJ2-1, with 7 bases matching TRBD1. The CDR3 covers 13 residues. Germline V lookup: CDR1 SQVTM, CDR2 ANQGSEA. This chain's CDR3 is CSCPDRMNNEQFF. The CDR3 DNA reads as TGCAGTTGCCCGGACAGGATGAACAATGAGCAGTTCTTC.

CDR3 residues: CASSLDPSGARSYEQYF. The CDR3 DNA reads TGTGCCAGCAGCTTAGATCCTAGCGGAGCCCGCTCCTACGAGCAGTACTTC. The genes are TRBV11-3 and TRBJ2-7, with 7 bases fitting TRBD2. The CDR3 covers 17 residues. Germline V CDR1 and CDR2: SGHNT, YENEEA. Trimming removed 0 bases from V and 0 bases from J; junction bases left unmatched: 8.

This sequence joins TRBV9 and TRBJ1-2; 10 positions match TRBD1. There are 13 residues in the CDR3. Germline values: CDR1 SGDLS, CDR2 YYNGEE. J was trimmed by 8 bases and V by 3 bases; bases with no gene match: 4. Here the CDR3 reads CASSALTGGGYTF. CDR3 DNA: TGTGCCAGCAGCGCCCTGACAGGGGGCGGCTACACCTTC.

This chain connects TRBV4-2 to TRBJ2-7; 9 positions agree with TRBD2. V lost 0 bases and J lost 0; bases outside the gene matches: 9. Germline V gene sequence: CDR1 LGHNA, CDR2 YNFKEQ. The CDR3 loop spans 18 amino acids. Written as DNA, the CDR3 is TGTGCCAGCAGCCAAGAAGTCGCGGCTAGCGGGATCTCCTACGAGCAGTACTTC. This translates into CASSQEVAASGISYEQYF.

The chain recombines TRBV7-9 with TRBJ2-5; D is uncertain. This CDR3 region has 13 residues. Trimming removed 5 bases from V and 4 bases from J, with 11 bases in between. Germline CDR1 and CDR2: SEHNR and FQNEAQ (reference sequence). The CDR3 nucleotides are TGTGCCAGCAGCCCCCCTCTAGGAGAGACCCAGTACTTC. It codes for CASSPPLGETQYF.

The chain recombines TRBV6-1 with TRBJ1-1, with unresolved D. The length of the CDR3 is 13 residues. CDR1 is MNHNS and CDR2 is SASEGT in the germline V gene. Trimming took 4 bases from V and 5 from J, leaving 11 bases between them. The CDR3 DNA reads TGTGCCAGCAGTGTTGGCCGAGGGACTGAAGCTTTCTTT. It translates to CASSVGRGTEAFF.

This rearrangement joins TRBV28 to TRBJ1-5; D might be TRBD1 (5 bases). The CDR3 extends over 17 amino acids. Germline CDR1 and CDR2: MDHEN and SYDVKM. Trimming stripped 3 bases from V and 2 bases from J, with 17 bases between. CDR3 protein: CASSFPHQGGGNQPQHF. DNA for the CDR3: TGTGCCAGCAGTTTCCCGCATCAGGGTGGTGGCAATCAGCCCCAGCATTTT.

The chain combines TRBV4-3 with TRBJ1-4; weak D call: TRBD1 (5 bases). CDR3 length: 16 residues. CDR1 and CDR2 (germline): LGHNA, YSLEER. The germline V and J ends were trimmed by 4 bases and 0 bases, with 12 bases remaining between them. Here the CDR3 DNA reads TGCGCCAGCAGCCCAGGACACGCGACAACTAATGAAAAACTGTTTTTT. This sequence encodes CASSPGHATTNEKLFF.

This chain connects TRBV6-5 to TRBJ2-7; 7 bases map to TRBD1. CDR1 is MNHEY and CDR2 is SVGAGI in the germline V gene. CDR3 size: 14 residues. V trimming: 11 bases; J trimming: 4 bases; junction bases outside the gene matches: 14. DNA of the CDR3: TGTGCCGCCGCGTACGGCAGGGGGATATACGAGCAGTACTTC. It yields the protein CAAAYGRGIYEQYF.

V and J are TRBV7-2 and TRBJ2-7, with TRBD1 as a possible D gene (6 bases). The CDR3 totals 14 residues. V was shortened by 5 bases and J by 0 bases, with 11 bases between the two germline ends. Germline V CDR1 and CDR2: SGHTA, FQGNSA. The CDR3, as DNA: TGTGCCAGCAGCCCAACAGGGAACTCCTACGAGCAGTACTTC. This translates into CASSPTGNSYEQYF.

The chain has TRBV7-2 and TRBJ1-2; TRBD1 aligns across 7 bases. Germline V CDR1 and CDR2: SGHTA, FQGNSA. J lost 2 bases, V lost 3 bases, and 9 bases had no gene match. This CDR3 region has 16 residues. Written as DNA, the CDR3 is TGTGCCAGCAGCTTCTCGACAGGGTGGGGGAACTATGGCTACACCTTC. It encodes CASSFSTGWGNYGYTF.

The rearrangement uses TRBV15 and TRBJ1-5; D gene ambiguous. Trimming cost V 0 bases and J 4 bases, with 4 bases left between them. CDR1 is LNHNV and CDR2 is YYDKDF in the germline V gene (reference sequence). The CDR3 is made up of 13 amino acids. DNA of the CDR3: TGTGCCACCAGCAGAGATCCTAATCAGCCCCAGCATTTT. It is translated as CATSRDPNQPQHF.

The V call is TRBV7-9, the J call TRBJ2-5; maybe TRBD2 (7 bases). This CDR3 is built from 16 residues. From germline, CDR1 is SEHNR and CDR2 FQNEAQ (reference sequence). Trimming took off 0 bases at V and 7 bases at J, with 18 bases between the two ends. CDR3 bases: TGTGCCAGCAGCTTAGCGGGGGGGCGCTTTCTTGGGACCCAGTACTTC. This translates into CASSLAGGRFLGTQYF.

The V call is TRBV11-3, the J call TRBJ1-1; TRBD1 matches 9 bases. The germline CDR1 and CDR2 sequences are SGHNT and YENEEA. There are 16 residues in the CDR3. Germline trimming cut 2 bases from V and 7 bases from J; bases unmatched to any gene: 11. The CDR3 region is CASSLPARTGVNEAFF. CDR3 sequence (DNA): TGTGCCAGCAGCTTACCCGCCCGGACAGGGGTCAATGAAGCTTTCTTT.

The rearrangement links TRBV19 to TRBJ1-2; D remains unclear. Germline CDR1 is LNHDA and CDR2 is SQIVND (reference sequence). Deletions cut 5 bases from V and 9 bases from J, with 13 bases between. The CDR3 loop spans 12 amino acids. The CDR3: CASSPGSTRYTF. The CDR3, as DNA: TGTGCCAGTAGTCCGGGATCCACGCGCTACACCTTC.

The chain carries TRBV2 and TRBJ2-1, with 7 bases fitting TRBD2. Germline CDR1 SNHLY, CDR2 FYNNEI. This CDR3 has 13 residues. V shed 7 bases and J 6 bases; nucleotides not matched to a gene: 6. CDR3 in amino acids: CASTTGGGNEQFF. CDR3 DNA: TGTGCCAGCACCACGGGAGGCGGCAATGAGCAGTTCTTC.

The chain links TRBV29-1 to TRBJ2-1; D possibly corresponds to TRBD1 (6 bases). CDR3 length: 14 amino acids. Per the germline V gene, CDR1 is SQVTM and CDR2 is ANQGSEA. Trimming stripped 7 bases from V and 2 bases from J, with 15 bases between. CDR3 in amino acids: CSAPKGETYNEQFF. The CDR3 DNA reads as TGCAGCGCCCCAAAGGGGGAAACCTACAATGAGCAGTTCTTC.

The rearrangement links TRBV18 to TRBJ2-2, with TRBD2 matching 7 bases. The CDR3 has 16 residues. CDR1 and CDR2 from the germline V gene are KGHSH and LQKENI. V lost 3 bases and J lost 2; bases outside the gene matches: 6. The CDR3 DNA reads as TGTGCCAGCTCACCTAGGGGAGGGGCCAACACCGGGGAGCTGTTTTTT. It is translated as CASSPRGGANTGELFF.

The gene calls are TRBV7-9 and TRBJ1-1; the D gene is possibly TRBD1 (6 bases). CDR1 is SEHNR, CDR2 FQNEAQ, per germline (reference sequence). The CDR3 spans 15 residues. Trimming took 5 bases from V and 5 from J, leaving 18 bases between them. The CDR3: CASSADSVGATEAFF. CDR3 in DNA: TGTGCCAGCAGCGCCGATTCGGTGGGGGCAACTGAAGCTTTCTTT. Combining the CDR3 with reference TRBV7-9 and TRBJ1-1 gives the whole variable domain DTGVSQNPRHKITKRGQNVTFRCDPISEHNRLYWYRQTLGQGPEFLTYFQNEAQLEKSRLLSDRFSAERPKGSFSTLEIQRTEQGDSAMYLCASSADSVGATEAFFGQGTRLTVV.

This sequence joins TRBV18 and TRBJ1-3, with 12 bases aligning to TRBD1. This CDR3 has 16 amino acids. V lost 6 bases and J lost 3; bases outside the gene matches: 6. CDR1 is KGHSH, CDR2 LQKENI, per germline. The CDR3 DNA reads TGTGCCAGCTCCCCCGGGACAGGGGGCTTTGGAAACACCATATATTTT. It specifies CASSPGTGGFGNTIYF.

The chain combines TRBV6-6 with TRBJ1-4, with D uncertain. The CDR3 extends over 14 amino acids. Trimming took off 5 bases at V and 8 bases at J, with 15 bases between the two ends. Germline lookup yields CDR1 MNHNY and CDR2 SVGAGI (reference sequence). DNA of the CDR3: TGTGCCAGCAGTCAAGCCGAGCTGAGGGAAAAACTGTTTTTT. Residues: CASSQAELREKLFF.

The chain employs TRBV7-8 and TRBJ2-1; 12 nucleotides match TRBD2. The CDR3 length is 17 residues. The V gene's germline CDR1 is SGHVS and CDR2 FQNEAQ. V shed 0 bases, J shed 5 bases, and the junction held 5 bases outside the gene matches. CDR3 in DNA: TGTGCCAGCAGCTTAGCCCGAAGGACTAGCGGGGACAATGAGCAGTTCTTC. The encoded protein is CASSLARRTSGDNEQFF. Full variable domain (remainder filled in from reference TRBV7-8 and TRBJ2-1): GAGVSQSPRYKVAKRGQDVALRCDPISGHVSLFWYQQALGQGPEFLTYFQNEAQLDKSGLPSDRFFAERPEGSVSTLKIQRTQQEDSAVYLCASSLARRTSGDNEQFFGPGTRLTVL.

This sequence joins TRBV5-1 and TRBJ2-3; 11 positions agree with TRBD1. CDR1 is SGHRS, CDR2 YFSETQ, per germline. With V trimmed by 2 bases and J by 1 base, 3 bases remained unmatched. The CDR3 consists of 16 residues. CDR3 bases: TGCGCCAGCAGCTTAGGACAGGGGGCTCGCACAGATACGCAGTATTTT. It yields the protein CASSLGQGARTDTQYF.

For the CDR3, the DNA is TGCGCCAGCAGCTTGGACAGGAATGAAAAACTGTTTTTT. Its translation: CASSLDRNEKLFF. The chain is built from TRBV5-1 and TRBJ1-4, with a tentative D call TRBD1 (5 bases). Trimming removed 0 bases at V and 5 bases at J, with 5 bases between. The germline V gene encodes CDR1 SGHRS and CDR2 YFSETQ. The CDR3 is 13 amino acids.